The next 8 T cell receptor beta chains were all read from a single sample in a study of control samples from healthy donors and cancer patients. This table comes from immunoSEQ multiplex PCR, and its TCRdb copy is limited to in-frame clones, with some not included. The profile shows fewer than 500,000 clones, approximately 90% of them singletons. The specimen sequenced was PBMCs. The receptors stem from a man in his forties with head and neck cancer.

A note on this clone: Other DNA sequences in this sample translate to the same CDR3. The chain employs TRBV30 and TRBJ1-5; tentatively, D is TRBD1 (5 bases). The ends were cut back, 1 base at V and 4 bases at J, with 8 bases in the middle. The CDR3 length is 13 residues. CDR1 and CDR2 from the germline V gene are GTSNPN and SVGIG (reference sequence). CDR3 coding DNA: TGTGCCTGGAGTGGGGCAGGGAATCAGCCCCAGCATTTT. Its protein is CAWSGAGNQPQHF.

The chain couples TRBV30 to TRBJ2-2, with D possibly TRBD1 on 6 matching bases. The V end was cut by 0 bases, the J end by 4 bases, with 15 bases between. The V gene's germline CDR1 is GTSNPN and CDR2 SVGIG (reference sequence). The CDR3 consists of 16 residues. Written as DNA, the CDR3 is TGTGCCTGGAGTGTAGGACAGTACATCGGCACCGGGGAGCTGTTTTTT. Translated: CAWSVGQYIGTGELFF.

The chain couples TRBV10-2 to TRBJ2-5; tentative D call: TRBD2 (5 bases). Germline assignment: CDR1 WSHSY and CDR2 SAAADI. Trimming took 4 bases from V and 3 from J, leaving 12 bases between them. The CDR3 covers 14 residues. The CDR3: CASSVASPEETQYF. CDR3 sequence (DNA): TGCGCCAGCAGTGTGGCTAGCCCGGAAGAGACCCAGTACTTC.

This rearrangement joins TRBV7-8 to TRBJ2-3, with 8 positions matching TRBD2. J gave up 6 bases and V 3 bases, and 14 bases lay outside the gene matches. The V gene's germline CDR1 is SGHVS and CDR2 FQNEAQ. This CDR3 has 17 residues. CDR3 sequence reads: CASSFSQRRGGRDTQYF. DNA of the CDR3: TGTGCCAGCAGCTTCTCCCAACGTCGGGGGGGCCGCGATACGCAGTATTTT.

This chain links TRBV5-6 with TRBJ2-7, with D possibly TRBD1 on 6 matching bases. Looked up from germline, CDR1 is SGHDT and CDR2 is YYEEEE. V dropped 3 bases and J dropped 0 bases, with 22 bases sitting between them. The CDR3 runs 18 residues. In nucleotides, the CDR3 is TGTGCCAGCAGCTCCCTTGGGAAGTCAGGGGCGGACTCCTACGAGCAGTACTTC. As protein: CASSSLGKSGADSYEQYF.

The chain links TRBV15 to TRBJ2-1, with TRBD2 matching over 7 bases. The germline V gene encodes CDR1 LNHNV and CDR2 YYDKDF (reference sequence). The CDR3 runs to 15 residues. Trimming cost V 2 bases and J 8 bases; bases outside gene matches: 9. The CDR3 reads CATSRNSGGLDEQFF. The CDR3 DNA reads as TGTGCCACCAGCAGAAATTCGGGGGGATTGGATGAGCAGTTCTTC.

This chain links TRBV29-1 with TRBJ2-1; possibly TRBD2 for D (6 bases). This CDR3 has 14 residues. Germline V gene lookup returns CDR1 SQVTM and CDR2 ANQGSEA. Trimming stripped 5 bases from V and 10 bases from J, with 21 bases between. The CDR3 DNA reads TGCAGCGTTCTTCAAGCCGGTAGCGGATCCGAGCAGTTCTTC. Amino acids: CSVLQAGSGSEQFF.

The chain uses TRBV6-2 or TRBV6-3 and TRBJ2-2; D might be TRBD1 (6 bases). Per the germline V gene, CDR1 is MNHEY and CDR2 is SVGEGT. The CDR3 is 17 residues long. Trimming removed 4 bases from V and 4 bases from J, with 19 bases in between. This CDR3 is CASSLGRRTVGTGELFF. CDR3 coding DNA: TGTGCCAGCAGTTTGGGCCGAAGGACAGTGGGCACCGGGGAGCTGTTTTTT.